The clone carrying this TCR beta chain was detected only a few times. Its antigen remains unknown. The TCRbeta library was prepared with unique molecular identifiers. MiXCR, applied by TCRdb to the PCR reads, yields one record per CDR3 protein. The repertoire consists of about a million distinct CDR3 sequences, with less than 30% occurring once and the leading ten covering 28%. This sample is part of a study of T-cell reconstitution after alpha-beta-depleted transplantation in children. Study-wide points: Surviving recipient T cells and thymic progenitors produced the high day-60 TCRbeta diversity seen in some patients.

Material: PBMCs, mostly from graft donor cells, obtained 360 days after TCRalphabeta/CD19-depleted stem cell transplant. The TCR sequence derives from a boy under three years old who had a stem cell transplant for SCID, so the T cells may come from the graft donor.

CDR3: CASSQGGRGHVNEQFF. The CDR3 DNA reads TGCGCCAGCAGCCAAGGAGGGAGGGGCCACGTCAATGAGCAGTTCTTC. This sequence joins TRBV4-1 and TRBJ2-1, with 7 bases aligning to TRBD2. Trimming took 1 base from V and 6 from J; bases not matched to a gene: 9. CDR1 is MGHRA, CDR2 YSYEKL, per germline. The CDR3 runs 16 residues.